This T cell receptor (beta chain) came from a study of blood T cell repertoires in COVID-19. Turning to the study itself: In each case, the material was cDNA or gDNA derived from T cells, B-cell-depleted T cells, or PBMCs.

TCRdb keeps only in-frame clones here, not all; method: immunoSEQ multiplex PCR. The profile covers about 500,000 clones, with 80% to 90% appearing a single time and approximately 0.9% taken by the ten largest. CDR3 length equals 12 residues. In germline, CDR1 is SGHVS, CDR2 FQNEAQ. Trimming shortened V by 4 bases and J by 7 bases, and 11 bases separated the two germline ends. Sequencing was carried out using peripheral blood. The sequence was collected from a man aged 18 to 35 with COVID-19, enrolled during active disease. The V call is TRBV7-8, the J call TRBJ2-7, with D possibly matching TRBD2 (6 bases). Here the CDR3 DNA reads TGTGCCAGCAGCTGGGGGGAGAGGGAGCAGTACTTC. Protein sequence: CASSWGEREQYF. Complete variable domain (other parts from reference TRBV7-8 and TRBJ2-7): GAGVSQSPRYKVAKRGQDVALRCDPISGHVSLFWYQQALGQGPEFLTYFQNEAQLDKSGLPSDRFFAERPEGSVSTLKIQRTQQEDSAVYLCASSWGEREQYFGPGTRLTVT.